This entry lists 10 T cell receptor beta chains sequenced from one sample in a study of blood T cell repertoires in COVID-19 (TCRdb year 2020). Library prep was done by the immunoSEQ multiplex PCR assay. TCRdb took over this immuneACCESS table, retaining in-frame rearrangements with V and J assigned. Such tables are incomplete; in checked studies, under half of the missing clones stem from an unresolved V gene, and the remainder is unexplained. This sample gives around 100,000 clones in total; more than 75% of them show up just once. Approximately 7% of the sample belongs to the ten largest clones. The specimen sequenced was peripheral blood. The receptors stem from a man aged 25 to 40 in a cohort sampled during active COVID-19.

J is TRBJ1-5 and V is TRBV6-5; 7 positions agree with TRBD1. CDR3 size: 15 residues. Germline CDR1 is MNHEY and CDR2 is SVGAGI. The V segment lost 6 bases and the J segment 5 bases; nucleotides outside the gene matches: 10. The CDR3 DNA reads TGTGCCAGCAGCCCGACAGGGATCGGCGATCAGCCCCAGCATTTT. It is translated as CASSPTGIGDQPQHF.

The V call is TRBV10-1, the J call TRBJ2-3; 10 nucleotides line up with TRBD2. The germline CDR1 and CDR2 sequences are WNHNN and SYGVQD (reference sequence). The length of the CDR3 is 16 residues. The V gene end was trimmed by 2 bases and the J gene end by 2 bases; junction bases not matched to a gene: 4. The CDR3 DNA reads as TGCGCCAGCAGTGAGGCTAGCGGGGGATACACAGATACGCAGTATTTT. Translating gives CASSEASGGYTDTQYF.

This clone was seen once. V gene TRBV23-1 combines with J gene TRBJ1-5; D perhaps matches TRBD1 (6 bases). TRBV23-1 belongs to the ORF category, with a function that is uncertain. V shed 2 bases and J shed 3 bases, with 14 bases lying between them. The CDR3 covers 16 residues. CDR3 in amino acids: CASSQEEGQDNQPQHF. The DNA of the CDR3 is TGCGCCAGCAGTCAAGAAGAGGGACAAGACAATCAGCCCCAGCATTTT.

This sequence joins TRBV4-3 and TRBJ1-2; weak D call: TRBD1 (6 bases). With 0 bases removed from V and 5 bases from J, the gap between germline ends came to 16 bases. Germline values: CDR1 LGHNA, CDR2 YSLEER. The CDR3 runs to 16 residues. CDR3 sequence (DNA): TGCGCCAGCAGCCAAGATTATTGGGGGGGCGGGTATGGCTACACCTTC. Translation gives CASSQDYWGGGYGYTF.

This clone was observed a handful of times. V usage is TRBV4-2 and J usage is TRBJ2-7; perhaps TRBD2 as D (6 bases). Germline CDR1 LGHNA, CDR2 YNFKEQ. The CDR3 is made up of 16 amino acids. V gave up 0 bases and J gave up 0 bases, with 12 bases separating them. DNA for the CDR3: TGTGCCAGCAGCCAAGATGCTAGCGTCGGCTCCTACGAGCAGTACTTC. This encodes CASSQDASVGSYEQYF.

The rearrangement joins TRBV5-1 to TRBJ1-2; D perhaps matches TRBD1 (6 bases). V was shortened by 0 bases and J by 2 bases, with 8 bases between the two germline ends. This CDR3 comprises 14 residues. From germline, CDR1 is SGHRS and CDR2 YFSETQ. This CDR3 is CASSLGQANYGYTF. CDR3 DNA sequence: TGCGCCAGCAGCTTGGGACAGGCGAACTATGGCTACACCTTC.

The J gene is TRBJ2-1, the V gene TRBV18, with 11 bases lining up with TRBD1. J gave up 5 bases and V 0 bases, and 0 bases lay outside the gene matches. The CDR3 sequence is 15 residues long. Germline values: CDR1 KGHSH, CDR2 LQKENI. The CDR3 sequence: CASSPPGQGDNEQFF. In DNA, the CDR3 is TGTGCCAGCTCACCACCGGGACAGGGGGACAATGAGCAGTTCTTC.

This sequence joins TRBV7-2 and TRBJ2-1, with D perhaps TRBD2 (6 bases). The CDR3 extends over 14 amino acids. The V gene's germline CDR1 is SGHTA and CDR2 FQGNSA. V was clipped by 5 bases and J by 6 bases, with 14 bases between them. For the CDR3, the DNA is TGTGCCAGCAGCAGCCTGATGGGGGGCAATGAGCAGTTCTTC. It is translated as CASSSLMGGNEQFF.

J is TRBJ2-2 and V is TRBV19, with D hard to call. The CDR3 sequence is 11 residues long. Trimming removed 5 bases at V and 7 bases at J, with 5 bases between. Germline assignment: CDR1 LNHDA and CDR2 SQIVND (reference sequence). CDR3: CASSGRGELFF. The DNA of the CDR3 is TGTGCCAGTAGTGGGCGCGGGGAGCTGTTTTTT.

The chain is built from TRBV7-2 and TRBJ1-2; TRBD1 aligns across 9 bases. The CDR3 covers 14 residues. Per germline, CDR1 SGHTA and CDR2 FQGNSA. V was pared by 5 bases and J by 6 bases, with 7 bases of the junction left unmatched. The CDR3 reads CASSQGTGSNGYTF. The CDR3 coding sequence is TGTGCCAGCAGCCAGGGGACAGGGTCGAATGGCTACACCTTC. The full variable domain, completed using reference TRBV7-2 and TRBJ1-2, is GAGVSQSPSNKVTEKGKDVELRCDPISGHTALYWYRQSLGQGLEFLIYFQGNSAPDKSGLPSDRFSAERTGGSVSTLTIQRTQQEDSAVYLCASSQGTGSNGYTFGSGTRLTVV.